This is a list of T cell receptor beta chains from one sample in a study of radiation and T cells in renal cell carcinoma. Measured with immunoSEQ multiplex PCR; TCRdb has only the in-frame clones, and not every one. The sample records 100,000 to 150,000 clones, about four fifths being singletons. The sample was blood, taken from a patient whose treatment included radiotherapy and nephrectomy. These receptors originate from a man in his fifties with renal cell carcinoma. Both conserved end residues are part of each CDR3. The D gene is left open where the match is weak. Clone size is stated in some rows and not others, as once, few, many or a class when expanded.

J	D	V	size	DNA	CDR3
TRBJ2-3	TRBD2	TRBV5-4	NA	TGTGCCAGCAGCCCCCAAGCGGGAGGGCCTATAGATACGCAGTATTTT	CASSPQAGGPIDTQYF
TRBJ1-3	NA	TRBV2	NA	TGTGCCAGCAGTGACAGTCCGAGCTCTGGAAACACCATATATTTT	CASSDSPSSGNTIYF
TRBJ2-5	TRBD1	TRBV10-3	NA	TGTGCCGTAGCCGGGACAGGGCCCGAGACCCAGTACTTC	CAVAGTGPETQYF
TRBJ2-3	TRBD2	TRBV19	NA	TGTGCCAGTAGTATCCCTTCCTTAGCGGGGGGTCTAGATACGCAGTATTTT	CASSIPSLAGGLDTQYF
TRBJ2-7	NA	TRBV4-1	NA	TGCGCCAGCAGCCAAGTTCCAGGGGTCCCCCGGGGGGAGCAGTACTTC	CASSQVPGVPRGEQYF
TRBJ2-3	TRBD2	TRBV4-1	NA	TGCGCCAGCAGCCAATACTATATAGCGGGGACCGGCAATACGCAGTATTTT	CASSQYYIAGTGNTQYF
TRBJ2-7	NA	TRBV7-9	NA	TGTGCCAGCAGCTTACAGGTCAGAAGCTCCTACGAGCAGTACTTC	CASSLQVRSSYEQYF
TRBJ2-7	TRBD1	TRBV9	NA	TGTGCCAGCAGCGTGACCGGGACAGGGGAATCCTACGAGCAGTACTTC	CASSVTGTGESYEQYF
TRBJ2-3	TRBD2	TRBV5-1	NA	TGCGCCAGCAGCTTGGGTCTAGCGGGAGGAATCACAGATACGCAGTATTTT	CASSLGLAGGITDTQYF
TRBJ2-2	TRBD1	TRBV9	NA	TGTGCCAGCAGCGTCGGGACAGGGAGGACCGGGGAGCTGTTTTTT	CASSVGTGRTGELFF
TRBJ1-1	TRBD1	TRBV9	NA	TGTGCCAGCAGCGTATCTGACAGGGTTACTGAAGCTTTCTTT	CASSVSDRVTEAFF
TRBJ2-1	NA	TRBV6-6	NA	TGTGCCAGCAGGGACACCGGGACTCAAGCTTACAATGAGCAGTTCTTC	CASRDTGTQAYNEQFF
TRBJ1-1	TRBD1	TRBV7-2	NA	TGTGCCAGCAGCTTAGGGGGGGACAGGGGAGCTTTCTTT	CASSLGGDRGAFF
TRBJ1-3	TRBD1	TRBV6-5	NA	TGTGCCAGCAGTTCAGGACAGGGTGATGGAAACACCATATATTTT	CASSSGQGDGNTIYF
TRBJ1-3	NA	TRBV5-1	NA	TGCGCCAGCAGCTTGGGGGAGAGCTCTGGAAACACCATATATTTT	CASSLGESSGNTIYF
TRBJ1-1	NA	TRBV7-8	NA	TGTGCCAGCAGCTTAGGACAGCCAGGAGATGATGAAGCTTTCTTT	CASSLGQPGDDEAFF
TRBJ2-2	TRBD1	TRBV2	NA	TGTGCCAGCAGTGTCGGACAGGGAGGCACCGGGGAGCTGTTTTTT	CASSVGQGGTGELFF
TRBJ2-2	TRBD1	TRBV6-1	once	TGTGCCAGCACCAGTGAAGGTTGGACAGGGGGCAAGCTGTTTTTT	CASTSEGWTGGKLFF
TRBJ2-7	NA	TRBV7-9	NA	TGTGCCAGCAGCTTTAACTACTACGAGCAGTACTTC	CASSFNYYEQYF
TRBJ2-3	NA	TRBV5-1	NA	TGCGCCAGCAGCTTGGTGGGCACAGATACGCAGTATTTT	CASSLVGTDTQYF
TRBJ1-5	NA	TRBV28	once	TGTGCCAGCAGAACAGGCCTAGGGGGCAATCAGCCCCAGCATTTT	CASRTGLGGNQPQHF
TRBJ1-1	NA	TRBV5-1	once	TGCGCCAGCAGCTTTCAGGGAGGTGGCACTGAAGCTTTCTTT	CASSFQGGGTEAFF
TRBJ2-7	NA	TRBV7-9	NA	TGTGCCAGCAGCTTGACGGACTGGGGTTACGACTACGAGCAGTACTTC	CASSLTDWGYDYEQYF
TRBJ2-3	NA	TRBV7-2	NA	TGTGCCAGCAGCTTTCAGACGAGCACAGATACGCAGTATTTT	CASSFQTSTDTQYF
TRBJ2-1	NA	TRBV7-2	NA	TGTGCCAGCAGCTTACTTTCCCCAAGCTCCTACAATGAGCAGTTCTTC	CASSLLSPSSYNEQFF
TRBJ2-5	TRBD1	TRBV2	NA	TGTGCCAGCAGTGACCTGGACAGGGCGGGAGAGACCCAGTACTTC	CASSDLDRAGETQYF
TRBJ2-7	TRBD1	TRBV5-8	NA	TGTGCCAGCAGCTTCGGGACAGTGGCCTACGAGCAGTACTTC	CASSFGTVAYEQYF
TRBJ1-5	NA	TRBV19	NA	TGTGCCAGTAGCCCCGGGAGTGGAGGTTATCAGCCCCAGCATTTT	CASSPGSGGYQPQHF
TRBJ1-1	NA	TRBV6-1	NA	TGTGCCAGCAGTGATTATGCTGAAACTTTCTTT	CASSDYAETFF
TRBJ2-1	TRBD1	TRBV6-5	NA	TGTGCCAGCAGTTACTCGAGGGCAGGGGGCGATGAGCAGTTCTTC	CASSYSRAGGDEQFF
TRBJ2-4	NA	TRBV1	NA	TGCACCAGCAGCCAAGAAACCTGGGACAGGGGGGATTTAGCCAAAAACATTCAGTACTTC	CTSSQETWDRGDLAKNIQYF
TRBJ2-1	NA	TRBV15	few	TGTGCCACCAGCCGATCGCGCATGAGGTCGGCTTTCGAGCAGTTCTTC	CATSRSRMRSAFEQFF
TRBJ1-3	NA	TRBV9	NA	TGTGCCAGCAGCGTAGCTATTGGGGGAGCGATTGGAAACACCATATATTTT	CASSVAIGGAIGNTIYF
TRBJ2-5	NA	TRBV5-4	NA	TGTGCCAGCAGCTTGGGTGCGAGCTACAAAGAGACCCAGTACTTC	CASSLGASYKETQYF
TRBJ1-6	NA	TRBV9	NA	TGTGCCAGCAGCGTAGAAGGGGCTTCTAATTCACCCCTCCACTTT	CASSVEGASNSPLHF
TRBJ1-2	NA	TRBV19	few	TGTGCCAGTAGCCCCCCGAACCGACAGCACTCCTACACCTTC	CASSPPNRQHSYTF
TRBJ2-1	NA	TRBV5-1	NA	TGCGCCAGCAGCTTGGGTTGGGGTGATGAGCAGTTCTTC	CASSLGWGDEQFF
TRBJ2-2	TRBD2	TRBV11-2	NA	TGTGCCAGCAACCCACATAGCGGGACCACCGGGGAGCTGTTTTTT	CASNPHSGTTGELFF
TRBJ1-2	TRBD1	TRBV5-1	NA	TGCGCCAGCGGGACAGATACCAACTATGGCTACACCTTC	CASGTDTNYGYTF
TRBJ1-1	NA	TRBV27	NA	TGTGCCAGCAGTTCGTGGGCACCACGGGGCACTGAAGCTTTCTTT	CASSSWAPRGTEAFF
TRBJ1-2	NA	TRBV7-2	NA	TGTGCCAGCAGCGAGAGGTCGGACAGCAGTTATGGCTACACCTTC	CASSERSDSSYGYTF
TRBJ2-1	TRBD2	TRBV2	NA	TGTGCCAGCAGTGATTCCGGGGGGGAGCAGTTCTTC	CASSDSGGEQFF
TRBJ2-3	NA	TRBV5-4	NA	TGTGCCAGCAGCTCTCAGCCTCTAGGAGGTCAGGCAGATACGCAGTATTTT	CASSSQPLGGQADTQYF
TRBJ2-1	NA	TRBV19	NA	TGTGCCAGTAGCAACACCCGAACGGTTGAGCAGTTCTTC	CASSNTRTVEQFF
TRBJ1-4	NA	TRBV28	NA	TGTGCCAGCAGTTTCCCGGGACGGCCTAATGAAAAACTGTTTTTT	CASSFPGRPNEKLFF
TRBJ2-1	NA	TRBV6-5	NA	TGTGCCAGCAGTTATAAGCGTCCCCGACCTTACAATGAGCAGTTCTTC	CASSYKRPRPYNEQFF